These 17 T cell receptor beta chains originate from one sample sequenced in a study of blood T cell repertoires in COVID-19. Sequenced by immunoSEQ multiplex PCR; TCRdb stores in-frame clones only, minus some. The sample includes some 230,000 clones, 86% seen only once; the top ten take 2.2%. The sample comprised peripheral blood. The receptors derive from a man aged 25 to 45 who had recovered from COVID-19.

The chain combines TRBV11-3 with TRBJ2-7; 7 nucleotides align to TRBD1. The V gene's germline CDR1 is SGHNT and CDR2 YENEEA. This CDR3 is 16 amino acids long. V shed 5 bases and J 3 bases; nucleotides not matched to a gene: 13. The CDR3 reads CASSPGRDSRYYEQYF. The CDR3 DNA sequence: TGTGCCAGCAGCCCCGGTCGGGACAGTCGCTACTACGAGCAGTACTTC.

The chain couples TRBV19 to TRBJ1-1; TRBD1 matches 8 bases. The CDR3 contains 16 residues. V was pared by 10 bases and J by 1 base, with 14 bases of the junction left unmatched. CDR1 is LNHDA and CDR2 is SQIVND in the germline V gene (reference sequence). The CDR3 DNA sequence: TGTGCCACTCGCAGGGGGCGGTTGCATGGGAACACTGAAGCTTTCTTT. Its translation: CATRRGRLHGNTEAFF. Full variable domain (remainder filled in from reference TRBV19 and TRBJ1-1): DGGITQSPKYLFRKEGQNVTLSCEQNLNHDAMYWYRQDPGQGLRLIYYSQIVNDFQKGDIAEGYSVSREKKESFPLTVTSAQKNPTAFYLCATRRGRLHGNTEAFFGQGTRLTVV.

The chain couples TRBV29-1 to TRBJ2-7; 10 nucleotides line up with TRBD2. V was clipped by 4 bases and J by 4 bases; unmatched bases: 4. Germline CDR1 is SQVTM and CDR2 is ANQGSEA. The CDR3 length is 13 residues. The CDR3 reads CSVAPSGGYEQYF. In DNA form, the CDR3 reads TGCAGCGTTGCCCCTAGCGGGGGTTACGAGCAGTACTTC.

The J gene is TRBJ1-1, the V gene TRBV19; the D is unclear. V was shortened by 3 bases and J by 6 bases, with 17 bases between the two germline ends. Germline values: CDR1 LNHDA, CDR2 SQIVND (reference sequence). The CDR3 consists of 15 residues. The CDR3 nucleotides read TGTGCCAGTAGTATTGGGAGCAGTCGAACGGCTGAAGCTTTCTTT. It yields the protein CASSIGSSRTAEAFF. The whole variable domain, remainder taken from reference TRBV19 and TRBJ1-1, is DGGITQSPKYLFRKEGQNVTLSCEQNLNHDAMYWYRQDPGQGLRLIYYSQIVNDFQKGDIAEGYSVSREKKESFPLTVTSAQKNPTAFYLCASSIGSSRTAEAFFGQGTRLTVV.

This chain joins TRBV5-1 and TRBJ2-6; TRBD1 matches at 9 bases. The CDR3 is 19 residues long. The germline V gene encodes CDR1 SGHRS and CDR2 YFSETQ. V lost 3 bases to trimming and J lost 4 bases; unmatched junction nucleotides: 14. The CDR3 protein is CASSSRTGAGRGGANVLTF. The CDR3 DNA reads TGCGCCAGCAGCTCCAGGACAGGGGCAGGGCGTGGGGGGGCCAACGTCCTGACTTTC. Full variable domain (rest looked up from reference TRBV5-1 and TRBJ2-6): KAGVTQTPRYLIKTRGQQVTLSCSPISGHRSVSWYQQTPGQGLQFLFEYFSETQRNKGNFPGRFSGRQFSNSRSEMNVSTLELGDSALYLCASSSRTGAGRGGANVLTFGAGSRLTVL.

The V and J genes are TRBV19 and TRBJ2-4; weak D call: TRBD1 (5 bases). The CDR3 contains 15 residues. V lost 7 bases and J 3 bases, leaving 16 bases between the germline ends. Germline CDR1 is LNHDA and CDR2 is SQIVND (reference sequence). For the CDR3, the DNA is TGTGCCAGTACCCCGGGCCGACAGAACAAAAACATTCAGTACTTC. As protein: CASTPGRQNKNIQYF.

The chain combines TRBV27 with TRBJ2-7; the D gene is possibly TRBD1 (6 bases). CDR1 MNHEY and CDR2 SMNVEV come from the germline V gene (reference sequence). CDR3 size: 13 residues. Trimming removed 3 bases at V and 2 bases at J, with 8 bases between. Written as DNA, the CDR3 is TGTGCCAGCAGTTTCACAGGGACCTACGAGCAGTACTTC. Residues: CASSFTGTYEQYF.

This clone has a handful of counts. The rearrangement links TRBV6-4 to TRBJ1-5; unclear D gene. The CDR3 totals 13 residues. CDR1 and CDR2 from the germline V gene are MRHNA and SNTAGT. Trimming left V 5 bases short and J 2 bases short, with 7 bases between. For the CDR3, the DNA is TGTGCCAGCAGTCCAGATGGCAATCAGCCCCAGCATTTT. This encodes CASSPDGNQPQHF.

The chain joins TRBV10-3 to TRBJ1-5; no definite D call. V shed 0 bases and J shed 8 bases, with 14 bases lying between them. This CDR3 spans 15 amino acids. Germline CDR1 ENHRY, CDR2 SYGVKD. The CDR3: CAISESETAWEPQHF. The CDR3 DNA reads TGTGCCATCAGTGAGTCGGAAACAGCCTGGGAGCCCCAGCATTTT.

V gene TRBV5-1 combines with J gene TRBJ1-1, with D unclear. Germline CDR1 and CDR2: SGHRS and YFSETQ. V was clipped by 2 bases and J by 0 bases, with 8 bases between them. This CDR3 contains 14 residues. The DNA for the CDR3 is TGCGCCAGCAGCTTCTCGTTTATGAACACTGAAGCTTTCTTT. It encodes CASSFSFMNTEAFF.

The genes are TRBV19 and TRBJ2-1; D is perhaps TRBD1 (6 bases). CDR1 LNHDA and CDR2 SQIVND come from the germline V gene (reference sequence). The CDR3 spans 15 residues. V was shortened by 3 bases and J by 7 bases, with 16 bases between the two germline ends. The CDR3 sequence is CASSILGRGRNEQFF. CDR3 nucleotides: TGTGCCAGTAGTATCCTGGGCAGGGGCAGGAATGAGCAGTTCTTC.

The chain couples TRBV5-1 to TRBJ1-4, with 7 positions matching TRBD1. CDR1 and CDR2 from the germline V gene are SGHRS and YFSETQ. The CDR3 consists of 16 residues. Trimming at V came to 0 bases and at J to 5 bases, leaving 7 bases not matched to a gene. The CDR3 region is CASSLAMEGANEKLFF. The CDR3, as DNA: TGCGCCAGCAGCTTGGCCATGGAGGGGGCGAATGAAAAACTGTTTTTT.

V and J are TRBV20-1 and TRBJ1-3; D not resolved. Looked up from germline, CDR1 is DFQATT and CDR2 is SNEGSKA (reference sequence). CDR3 length: 12 amino acids. Trimming removed 3 bases from V and 8 bases from J, with 11 bases in between. Written as DNA, the CDR3 is TGCAGTGCTAGTGGTGTAGGAGACACCATATATTTT. Translation gives CSASGVGDTIYF.

This chain links TRBV6-5 with TRBJ1-5; 10 bases align to TRBD1. The CDR3 length is 16 residues. The trim removed 4 bases at V and 6 bases at J, leaving 9 bases unmatched. Per the germline V gene, CDR1 is MNHEY and CDR2 is SVGAGI. CDR3: CASSLKSGTGVQPQHF. Here the CDR3 DNA reads TGTGCCAGCAGTTTGAAATCCGGGACAGGGGTTCAGCCCCAGCATTTT.

The chain recombines TRBV27 with TRBJ2-1; maybe TRBD2 (6 bases). The length of the CDR3 is 15 residues. V was cut by 4 bases and J by 6 bases, with 16 bases left in between. Germline V gives CDR1 MNHEY, CDR2 SMNVEV (reference sequence). The CDR3 loop reads CASSYAGRGVNEQFF. DNA for the CDR3: TGTGCCAGCAGTTATGCGGGGCGAGGGGTCAATGAGCAGTTCTTC.

The J gene is TRBJ1-6, the V gene TRBV3-1 (or the pseudogene TRBV3-2), with a tentative D call TRBD1 (5 bases). Germline CDR1 and CDR2: LGHDT and YNNKEL (reference sequence). The V gene lost 3 bases and the J gene lost 7 bases, with 13 bases spanning the gap. This CDR3 is built from 15 residues. CDR3 sequence: CASSQNRGGNSPLHF. The CDR3 DNA reads TGTGCCAGCAGCCAGAATAGGGGAGGGAATTCACCCCTCCACTTT.

This sequence joins TRBV20-1 and TRBJ1-1, with D tentatively TRBD1 (5 bases). The CDR3 sequence is 14 residues long. Trimming took 3 bases from V and 3 from J, leaving 14 bases between them. The germline gives CDR1 DFQATT, CDR2 SNEGSKA (reference sequence). CDR3 region: CSASPQDSHTEAFF. The CDR3 nucleotides are TGCAGTGCTAGTCCACAGGATTCACACACTGAAGCTTTCTTT.